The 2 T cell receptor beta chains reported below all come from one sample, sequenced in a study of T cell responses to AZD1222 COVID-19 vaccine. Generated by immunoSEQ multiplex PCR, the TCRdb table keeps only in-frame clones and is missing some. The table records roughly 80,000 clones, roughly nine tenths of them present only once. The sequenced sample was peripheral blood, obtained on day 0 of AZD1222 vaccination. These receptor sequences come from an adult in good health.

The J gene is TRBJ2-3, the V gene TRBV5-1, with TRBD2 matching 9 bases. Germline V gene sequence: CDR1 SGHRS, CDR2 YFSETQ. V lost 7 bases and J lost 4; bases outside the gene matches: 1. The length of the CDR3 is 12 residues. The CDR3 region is CASGTSSDTQYF. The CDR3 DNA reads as TGCGCCAGCGGGACTAGCTCAGATACGCAGTATTTT.

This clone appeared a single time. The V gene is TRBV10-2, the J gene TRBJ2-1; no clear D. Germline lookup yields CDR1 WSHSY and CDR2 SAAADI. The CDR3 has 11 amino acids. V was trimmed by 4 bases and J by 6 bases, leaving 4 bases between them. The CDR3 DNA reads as TGCGCCAGCAGTGGTGTCAATGAGCAGTTCTTC. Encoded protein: CASSGVNEQFF.